The present T cell receptor beta chain was sequenced within a study of T cells in Graves' hyperthyroidism and ophthalmopathy. In its sample, this clonotype was seen a few times. The germline CDR1 and CDR2 sequences are SGHDT and YYEEEE. There are 13 residues in the CDR3. The ends lost 7 bases at V and 4 bases at J; junction bases unmatched: 5. Researchers amplified the TCR beta CDR3 regions from RNA transcripts. The TCR CDR3 was amplified in a first-round RT-PCR using the HTBI primer set. TCRdb independently ran MiXCR on the multiplex PCR reads; one entry per CDR3 protein. Altogether fewer than 700,000 distinct CDR3 sequences are present, 15% to 20% being singletons, with the ten largest covering around 4%. Exclusions: uncontrolled infection, other autoimmune disease, pregnancy, lactation. Diagnoses were made from clinical symptoms, serum measures (thyroxine and TRAb), thyroid ultrasound and orbital computed tomography.

The sample was blood. The source is a woman under 40 with Graves' hyperthyroidism. The V and J genes are TRBV5-6 and TRBJ2-5, with 9 bases matching TRBD1. DNA of the CDR3: TGTGCCAGCGGCCAGGACAGGGGAGAGACCCAGTACTTC. Translating gives CASGQDRGETQYF.